Given below is one TCR beta chain in context. Original methodology: Reference gene primer amplification in the assay estimated nucleated cell counts. The protocol was immunoSEQ multiplex PCR, while the TCRdb copy is restricted to in-frame clones and leaves out a portion. The V and J calls and the clone size are those of that table, but D and trimming were determined from the DNA. The repertoire holds some 170,000 clones, roughly 79% seen once, with less than 30% in the top ten. These data belong to a study of blood T cell repertoires in COVID-19. With 3 bases removed from V and 4 bases from J, the gap between germline ends came to 7 bases. The CDR3 spans 12 residues. Germline assignment: CDR1 SNHLY and CDR2 FYNNEI.

This sequence joins TRBV2 and TRBJ2-7; D remains ambiguous. The sequence came from a woman in her seventies with acute or convalescent COVID-19. Sequencing input: peripheral blood. The chain's CDR3 is CASSELEYEQYF. In DNA, the CDR3 is TGTGCCAGCAGTGAGCTGGAGTACGAGCAGTACTTC.